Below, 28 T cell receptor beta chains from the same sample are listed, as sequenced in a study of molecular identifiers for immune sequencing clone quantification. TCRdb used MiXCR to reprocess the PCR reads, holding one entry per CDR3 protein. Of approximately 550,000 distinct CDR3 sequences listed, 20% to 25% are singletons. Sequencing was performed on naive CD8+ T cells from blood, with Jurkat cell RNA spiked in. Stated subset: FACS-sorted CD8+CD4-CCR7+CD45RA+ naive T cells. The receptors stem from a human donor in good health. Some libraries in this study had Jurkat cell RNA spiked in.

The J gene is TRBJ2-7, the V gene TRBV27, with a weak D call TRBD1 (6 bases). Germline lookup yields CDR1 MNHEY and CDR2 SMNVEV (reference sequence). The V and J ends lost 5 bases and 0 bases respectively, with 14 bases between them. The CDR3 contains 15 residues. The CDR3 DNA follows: TGTGCCAGCAGTAACGACAGGTCAAGCTCCTACGAGCAGTACTTC. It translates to CASSNDRSSSYEQYF.

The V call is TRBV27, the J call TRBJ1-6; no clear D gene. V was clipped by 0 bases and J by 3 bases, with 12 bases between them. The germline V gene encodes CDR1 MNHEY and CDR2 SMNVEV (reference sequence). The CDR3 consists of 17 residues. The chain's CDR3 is CASSLSVGSLYNSPLHF. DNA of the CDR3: TGTGCCAGCAGTTTATCGGTGGGGTCTCTCTATAATTCACCCCTCCACTTT.

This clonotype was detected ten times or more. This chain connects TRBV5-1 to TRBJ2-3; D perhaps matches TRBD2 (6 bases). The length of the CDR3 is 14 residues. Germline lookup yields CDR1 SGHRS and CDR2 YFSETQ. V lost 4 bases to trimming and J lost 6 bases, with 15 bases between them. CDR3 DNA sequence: TGCGCCAGCAGCGGGACTGCGGCCGGGGATACGCAGTATTTT. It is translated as CASSGTAAGDTQYF.

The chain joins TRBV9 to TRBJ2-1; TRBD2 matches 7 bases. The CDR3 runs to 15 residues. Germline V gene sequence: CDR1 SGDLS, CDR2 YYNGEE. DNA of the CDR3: TGTGCGAACGGGGAGCTAGCGGCCTCCTACAATGAGCAGTTCTTC. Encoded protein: CANGELAASYNEQFF. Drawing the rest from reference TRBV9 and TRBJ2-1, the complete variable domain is DSGVTQTPKHLITATGQRVTLRCSPRSGDLSVYWYQQSLDQGLQFLIQYYNGEERAKGNILERFSAQQFPDLHSELNLSSLELGDSALYFCANGELAASYNEQFFGPGTRLTVL.

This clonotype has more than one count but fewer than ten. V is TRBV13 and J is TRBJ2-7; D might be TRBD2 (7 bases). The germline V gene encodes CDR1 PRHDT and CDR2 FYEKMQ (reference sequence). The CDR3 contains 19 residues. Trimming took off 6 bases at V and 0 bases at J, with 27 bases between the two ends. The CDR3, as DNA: TGTGCCAGCAGTCCGATTCGGGGGGCGCGGGCTGGGAGCTCCTACGAGCAGTACTTC. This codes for CASSPIRGARAGSSYEQYF.

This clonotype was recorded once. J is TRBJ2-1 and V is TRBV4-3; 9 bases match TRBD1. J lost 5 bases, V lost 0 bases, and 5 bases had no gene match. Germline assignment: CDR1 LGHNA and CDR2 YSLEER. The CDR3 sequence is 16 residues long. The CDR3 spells CASSQDGGTGNNEQFF. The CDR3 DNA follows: TGCGCCAGCAGCCAAGATGGCGGGACAGGGAACAATGAGCAGTTCTTC.

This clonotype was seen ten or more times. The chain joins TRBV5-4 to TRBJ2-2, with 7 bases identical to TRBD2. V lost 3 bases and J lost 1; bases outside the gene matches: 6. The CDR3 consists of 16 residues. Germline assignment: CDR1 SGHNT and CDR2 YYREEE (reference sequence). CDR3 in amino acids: CASSSKSSGNTGELFF. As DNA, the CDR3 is TGTGCCAGCAGCTCCAAATCTAGCGGGAACACCGGGGAGCTGTTTTTT.

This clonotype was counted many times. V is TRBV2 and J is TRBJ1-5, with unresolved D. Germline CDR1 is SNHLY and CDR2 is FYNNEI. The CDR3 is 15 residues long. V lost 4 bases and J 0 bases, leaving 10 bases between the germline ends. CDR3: CASSGVDYSNQPQHF. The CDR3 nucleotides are TGTGCCAGCAGTGGTGTTGATTATAGCAATCAGCCCCAGCATTTT. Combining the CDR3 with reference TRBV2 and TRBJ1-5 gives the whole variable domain EPEVTQTPSHQVTQMGQEVILRCVPISNHLYFYWYRQILGQKVEFLVSFYNNEISEKSEIFDDQFSVERPDGSNFTLKIRSTKLEDSAMYFCASSGVDYSNQPQHFGDGTRLSIL.

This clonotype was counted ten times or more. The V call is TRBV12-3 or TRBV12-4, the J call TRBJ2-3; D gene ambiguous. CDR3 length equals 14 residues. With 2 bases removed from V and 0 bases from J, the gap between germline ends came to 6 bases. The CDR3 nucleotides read TGTGCCAGCAGTTTAACTACCAGCACAGATACGCAGTATTTT. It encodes CASSLTTSTDTQYF.

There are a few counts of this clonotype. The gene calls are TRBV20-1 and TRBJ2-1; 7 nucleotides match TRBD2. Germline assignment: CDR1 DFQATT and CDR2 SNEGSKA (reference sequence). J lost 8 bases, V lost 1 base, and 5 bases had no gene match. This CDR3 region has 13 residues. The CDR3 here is CSARASSGYEQFF. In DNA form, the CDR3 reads TGCAGTGCTAGAGCTTCTAGCGGCTATGAGCAGTTCTTC.

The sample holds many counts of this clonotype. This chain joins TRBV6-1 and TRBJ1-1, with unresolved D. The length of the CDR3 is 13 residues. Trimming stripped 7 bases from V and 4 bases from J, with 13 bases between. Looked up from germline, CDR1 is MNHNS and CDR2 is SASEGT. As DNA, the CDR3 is TGTGCCAGCAAGGACGGGGAGGGCACTGAAGCTTTCTTT. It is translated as CASKDGEGTEAFF.

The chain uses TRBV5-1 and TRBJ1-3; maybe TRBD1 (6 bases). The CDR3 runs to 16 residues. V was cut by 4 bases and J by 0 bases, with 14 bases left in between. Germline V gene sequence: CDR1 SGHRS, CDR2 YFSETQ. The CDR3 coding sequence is TGCGCCAGCAGCGTGGAGGGGGTATACTCTGGAAACACCATATATTTT. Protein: CASSVEGVYSGNTIYF.

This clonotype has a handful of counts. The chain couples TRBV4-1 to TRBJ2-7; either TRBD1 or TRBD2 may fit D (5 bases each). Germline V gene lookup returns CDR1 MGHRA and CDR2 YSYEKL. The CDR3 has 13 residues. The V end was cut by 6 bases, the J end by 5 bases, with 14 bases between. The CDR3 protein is CASRGRSRDEQYF. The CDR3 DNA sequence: TGCGCCAGCAGGGGACGGAGTCGCGACGAGCAGTACTTC.

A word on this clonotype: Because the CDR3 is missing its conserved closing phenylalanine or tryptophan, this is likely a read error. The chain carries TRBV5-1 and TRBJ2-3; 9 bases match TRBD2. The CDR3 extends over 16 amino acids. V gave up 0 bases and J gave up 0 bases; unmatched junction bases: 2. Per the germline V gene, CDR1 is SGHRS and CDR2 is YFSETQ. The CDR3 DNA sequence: TGCGCCAGCAGCTTGGTTAGCGGGGGAAGCACAGATACGCAGTATCTT. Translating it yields CASSLVSGGSTDTQYL.

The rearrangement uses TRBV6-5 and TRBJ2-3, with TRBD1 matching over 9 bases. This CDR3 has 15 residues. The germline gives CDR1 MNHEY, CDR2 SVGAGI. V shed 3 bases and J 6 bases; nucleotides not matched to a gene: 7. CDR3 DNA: TGTGCCAGCAGTTATATGACAGGGGGTATCGATACGCAGTATTTT. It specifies CASSYMTGGIDTQYF.

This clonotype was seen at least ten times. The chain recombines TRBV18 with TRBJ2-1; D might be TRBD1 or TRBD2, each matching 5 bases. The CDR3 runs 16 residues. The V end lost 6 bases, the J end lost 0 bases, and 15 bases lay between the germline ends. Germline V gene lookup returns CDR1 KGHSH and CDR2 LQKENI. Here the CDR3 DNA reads TGTGCCAGCTCGCATTCCGGGACCGACTCCTACAATGAGCAGTTCTTC. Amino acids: CASSHSGTDSYNEQFF.

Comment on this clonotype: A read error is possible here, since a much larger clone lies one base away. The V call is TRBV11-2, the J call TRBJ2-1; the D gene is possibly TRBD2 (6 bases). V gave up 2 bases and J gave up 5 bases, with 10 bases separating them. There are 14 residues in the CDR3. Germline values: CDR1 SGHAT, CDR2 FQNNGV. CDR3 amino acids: CASSLMCGDNEQFF. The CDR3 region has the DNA TGTGCCAGCAGCTTAATGTGCGGGGACAATGAGCAGTTCTTC.

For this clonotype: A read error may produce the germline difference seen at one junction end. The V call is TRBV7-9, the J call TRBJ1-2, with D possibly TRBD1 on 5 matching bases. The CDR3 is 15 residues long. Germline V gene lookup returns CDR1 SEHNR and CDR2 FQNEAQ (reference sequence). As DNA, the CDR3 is TGTGCCAGCGGCTTAGTACAACAGGCAGCTGATGGCTACACCTTC. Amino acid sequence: CASGLVQQAADGYTF.

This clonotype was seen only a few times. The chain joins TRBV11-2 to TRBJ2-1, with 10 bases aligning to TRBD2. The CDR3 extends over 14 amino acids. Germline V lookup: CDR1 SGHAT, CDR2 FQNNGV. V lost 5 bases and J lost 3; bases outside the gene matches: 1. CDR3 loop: CASSSGGVYNEQFF. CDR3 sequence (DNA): TGTGCCAGCAGCAGCGGGGGGGTCTACAATGAGCAGTTCTTC.

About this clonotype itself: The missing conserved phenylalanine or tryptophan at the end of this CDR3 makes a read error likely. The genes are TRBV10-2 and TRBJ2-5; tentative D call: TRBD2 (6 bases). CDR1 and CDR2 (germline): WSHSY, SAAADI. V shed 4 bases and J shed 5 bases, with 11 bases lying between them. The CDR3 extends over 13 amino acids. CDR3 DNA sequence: TGCGCCAGCAGTGCGAAGCGGGTGGAGACCCAGTACCTC. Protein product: CASSAKRVETQYL.

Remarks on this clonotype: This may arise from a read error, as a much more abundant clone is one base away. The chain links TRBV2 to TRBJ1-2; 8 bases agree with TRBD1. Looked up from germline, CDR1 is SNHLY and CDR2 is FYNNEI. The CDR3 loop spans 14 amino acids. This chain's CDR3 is CASSGDRSAYGYAF. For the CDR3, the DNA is TGTGCCAGCAGTGGGGACAGGTCGGCCTATGGCTACGCCTTC. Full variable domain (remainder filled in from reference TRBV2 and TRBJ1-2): EPEVTQTPSHQVTQMGQEVILRCVPISNHLYFYWYRQILGQKVEFLVSFYNNEISEKSEIFDDQFSVERPDGSNFTLKIRSTKLEDSAMYFCASSGDRSAYGYAFGSGTRLTVV.

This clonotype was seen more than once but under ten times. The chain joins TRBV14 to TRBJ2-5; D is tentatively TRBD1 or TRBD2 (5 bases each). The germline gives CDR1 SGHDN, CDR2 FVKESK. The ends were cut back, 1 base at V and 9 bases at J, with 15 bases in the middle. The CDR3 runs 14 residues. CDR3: CASSQVIQLGAQYF. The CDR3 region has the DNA TGTGCCAGCAGCCAAGTGATCCAGTTGGGGGCCCAGTACTTC.

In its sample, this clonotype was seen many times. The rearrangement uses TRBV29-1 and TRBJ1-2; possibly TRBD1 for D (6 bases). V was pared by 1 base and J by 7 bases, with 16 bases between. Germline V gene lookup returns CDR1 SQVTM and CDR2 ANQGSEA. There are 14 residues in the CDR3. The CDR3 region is CSVEASGEGLGYTF. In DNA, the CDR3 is TGCAGCGTTGAAGCTTCAGGGGAAGGGCTTGGCTACACCTTC.

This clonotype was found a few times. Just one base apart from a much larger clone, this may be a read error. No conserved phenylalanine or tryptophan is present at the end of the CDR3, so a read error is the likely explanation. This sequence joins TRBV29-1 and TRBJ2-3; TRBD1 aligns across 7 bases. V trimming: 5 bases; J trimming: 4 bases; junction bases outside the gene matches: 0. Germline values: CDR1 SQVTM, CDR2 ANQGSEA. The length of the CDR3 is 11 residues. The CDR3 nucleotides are TGCAGCGTTCAGGGGGCAGATACGCAGTATTCT. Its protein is CSVQGADTQYS.

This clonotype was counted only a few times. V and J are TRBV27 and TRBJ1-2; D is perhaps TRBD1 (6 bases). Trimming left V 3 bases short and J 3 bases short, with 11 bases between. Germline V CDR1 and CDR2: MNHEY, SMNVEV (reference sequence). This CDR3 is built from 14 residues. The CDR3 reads CASSFRGAHYGYTF. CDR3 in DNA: TGTGCCAGCAGTTTTCGGGGGGCTCACTATGGCTACACCTTC.

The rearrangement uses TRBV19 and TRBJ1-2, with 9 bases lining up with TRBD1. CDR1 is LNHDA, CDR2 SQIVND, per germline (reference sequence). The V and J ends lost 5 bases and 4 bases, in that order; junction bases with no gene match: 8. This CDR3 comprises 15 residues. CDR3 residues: CASSVWTGEPYGYTF. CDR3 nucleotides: TGTGCCAGTAGTGTCTGGACAGGGGAACCCTATGGCTACACCTTC.

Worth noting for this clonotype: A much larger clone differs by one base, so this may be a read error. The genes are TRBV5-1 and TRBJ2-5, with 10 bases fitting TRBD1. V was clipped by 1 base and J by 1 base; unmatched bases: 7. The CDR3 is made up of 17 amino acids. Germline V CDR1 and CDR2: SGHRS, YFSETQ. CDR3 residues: CASSLYLDRGGQETQYF. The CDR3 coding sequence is TGCGCCAGCAGCTTGTATTTGGACAGGGGGGGCCAAGAGACCCAGTACTTC.

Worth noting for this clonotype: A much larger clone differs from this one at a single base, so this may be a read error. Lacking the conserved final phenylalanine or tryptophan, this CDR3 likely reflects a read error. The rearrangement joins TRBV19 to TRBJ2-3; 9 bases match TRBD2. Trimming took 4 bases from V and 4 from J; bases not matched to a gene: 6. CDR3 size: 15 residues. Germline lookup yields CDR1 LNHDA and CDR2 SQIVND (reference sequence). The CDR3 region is CASSSLAGLADTQYS. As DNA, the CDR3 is TGTGCCAGTAGTAGTCTAGCGGGGTTGGCAGATACGCAGTATTCT.